This T cell receptor (beta chain) comes out of a study of T-cell memory formation after mild COVID-19 (dated by TCRdb to 2020 to 2022). The study in broad terms: Most TCR sequence clusters were specific to one of the two donors. In a couple of donors, T-cell clones that expanded and contracted after mild COVID-19 were tracked by sequencing TCRalpha and TCRbeta repertoires over time. The cohort was made up of two young adult volunteers, one female and one male, who were previously healthy.

This clonotype was seen repeatedly, ten times or more. Its target antigen remains unknown. The input lacks base qualities; no much larger clone sits a single base away. Per the germline V gene, SGHRS is the CDR1 and YFSETQ is the CDR2. At the junction V is shortened by 5 bases and J by 0 bases, with 15 bases in between. Taken from cysteine to phenylalanine, the CDR3 has 16 residues. The entry retains the CDR3 DNA only, 48 bases that are in frame from base 1. Ficoll-Paque density gradient centrifugation was the method used to isolate PBMCs. The reads were generated on an Illumina NovaSeq 6000. TCRalpha and TCRbeta cDNA libraries were built by 5'RACE with constant-segment primers, adding sample barcodes and unique molecular identifiers. Trizol reagent was used to extract RNA from every sample. The libraries were amplified in two PCR steps, and the second step added a second sample barcode and Illumina TruSeq adapters. Libraries were sequenced on an Illumina NovaSeq with 2 x 150 bp paired-end reads. Per the source publication's procedure: Demultiplexing of reads and collapsing into UMI-guided consensus sequences were performed with migec v1.2.7. Using mixcr v2.1.11, the UMI consensuses were aligned to TRA and TRB V and J templates and assembled into clonotypes. Expanded or contracted clonotypes were those called significant by both edgeR and NoisET, with noise models trained on biological replicates. For edgeR calls, a false discovery rate-adjusted p below 0.01 and a log2 fold-change threshold of 1 were applied. As an exploratory analysis of dynamics, max-normalized trajectories of the 1000 most abundant clonotypes were examined by PCA with hierarchical clustering. Separately sequenced CD4+ and CD8+ repertoires were used to assign a CD4 or CD8 phenotype to each responding clone. TCRdb applied fastp at Q25 and MiXCR to the public reads, then kept only in-frame beta chains. Each CDR3 protein gets just one entry, which takes the most common genes and DNA from the rows behind it. The V and J calls shown here were made by TCRdb, not taken from the authors' results. The sample includes around 200,000 distinct CDR3 sequences, with 9.5% observed a single time. 3.5% to 4% of the sample rests with the top ten.

Results the study describes overall, beyond this receptor: Whether the second-wave clones peaking on day 37 were SARS-CoV-2 specific was not confirmed. Some responding clones were detected in pre-infection memory, which suggested that pre-existing cross-reactive memory T cells had joined the SARS-CoV-2 response. Contracting CD4+ clones turned up mainly in the CM and EM memory subsets, whereas EMRA was where CD8+ clones were enriched. Clones contracting from day 15 to 85 had balanced CD4/CD8 phenotypes, while a second wave expanding from day 15 to 37 was biased towards CD4+. The study included only a couple of mild cases, and larger cohorts that include severe cases with pre-infection samples were judged to be necessary.

Sample: PBMCs or a T cell subset sorted from them (not recorded which). The clonotype originates from a young man who had mild COVID-19 (a few samples of this study predate the infection). The sample titles of this study are shuffled in the database, so cell type and time point are left out; the donor was told from shared clones. The sequence is built from TRBV5-1 and TRBJ2-1; the D gene lacks a confident call. The CDR3 loop reads CASSNPLGISYNEQFF. The base sequence is TGCGCCAGCAGTAACCCCTTAGGGATCTCCTACAATGAGCAGTTCTTC. This CDR3, with the reference TRBV5-1 and TRBJ2-1 proteins standing in past its ends, gives the full variable domain KAGVTQTPRYLIKTRGQQVTLSCSPISGHRSVSWYQQTPGQGLQFLFEYFSETQRNKGNFPGRFSGRQFSNSRSEMNVSTLELGDSALYLCASSNPLGISYNEQFFGPGTRLTVL.